The present TCR beta chain was sequenced within a study of cytomegalovirus exposure and HLA in healthy donors. Primers: 60 Vbeta forward and 13 Jbeta reverse. Repertoires were generated with immunoSEQ multiplex PCR, while TCRdb's copy carries only in-frame clones and drops some. The data contain over 150,000 clones, 75% to 85% of them singletons. This clone was recorded a few times. V was trimmed by 0 bases and J by 2 bases, leaving 6 bases between them. In germline, CDR1 is SGDLS, CDR2 YYNGEE. The CDR3 is 14 amino acids. This clonotype originated in a girl aged 2-10 years in good health and CMV-seropositive. The V and J genes are TRBV9 and TRBJ1-3; D ambiguous. The specimen was PBMCs. The CDR3 is CASSVGGTGNTIYF. DNA for the CDR3: TGTGCCAGCAGCGTAGGAGGGACTGGAAACACCATATATTTT.